This T cell receptor (beta chain) was documented in a study of T-cell reconstitution after alpha-beta-depleted transplantation in children. Overall study findings and caveats: The origin of alpha-beta T cells about two months after transplant was reportedly several hundred expanded graft clones. A year post-transplant, T-cell counts and diversity derived mostly from newly produced T cells.

CDR3 size: 12 residues. Trimming took off 4 bases at V and 3 bases at J, with 10 bases between the two ends. CDR1 and CDR2 from the germline V gene are DFQATT and SNEGSKA (reference sequence). TCRbeta library preparation incorporated unique molecular identifiers. TCRdb used MiXCR to reprocess the PCR reads, holding one entry per CDR3 protein. The sample carries around 580,000 distinct CDR3 sequences, roughly 30% recorded once. This clonotype was seen a handful of times. Antigen: not known. The source material was PBMCs, sampled before TCRalphabeta/CD19-depleted stem cell transplant. The gene calls are TRBV20-1 and TRBJ2-7; no clear D. The sequence was obtained from a boy less than two years old with Wiskott-Aldrich syndrome, due to receive a stem cell transplant. For the CDR3, the DNA is TGCAGTGCTACTTTTATGAACTACGAGCAGTACTTC. The encoded protein is CSATFMNYEQYF.